The 28 T cell receptor beta chains listed next were all sequenced from one sample in a study of blood T cell repertoires in COVID-19. The protocol was immunoSEQ multiplex PCR, while the TCRdb copy is restricted to in-frame clones and leaves out a portion. There are around 150,000 clones in the sample; more than 65% occur only once, and about 14% lies in the top ten. Sequenced sample: peripheral blood. The receptors were sampled from a woman at least 80 years old with acute or convalescent COVID-19.

This sequence joins TRBV3-1 (or the pseudogene TRBV3-2) and TRBJ2-7, with 8 nucleotides matching TRBD1. Per germline, CDR1 LGHDT and CDR2 YNNKEL (reference sequence). The CDR3 runs 15 residues. The ends lost 4 bases at V and 4 bases at J; junction bases unmatched: 9. Written as DNA, the CDR3 is TGTGCCAGCAGCCCTGGACAGGGTCGGGCGTACGAGCAGTACTTC. This codes for CASSPGQGRAYEQYF.

This sequence joins TRBV11-2 and TRBJ1-2; D not resolved. Germline V CDR1 and CDR2: SGHAT, FQNNGV. V lost 0 bases to trimming and J lost 4 bases, with 12 bases between them. CDR3 length equals 15 residues. CDR3 bases: TGTGCCAGCAGCTTAGAGTGGAGTTCCAGCTATGGCTACACCTTC. Amino acid sequence: CASSLEWSSSYGYTF.

V usage is TRBV7-2 and J usage is TRBJ1-2, with 10 bases that match TRBD1. V dropped 4 bases and J dropped 1; count of bases not matched to a gene: 12. The germline gives CDR1 SGHTA, CDR2 FQGNSA. The CDR3 has 18 amino acids. CDR3 residues: CASSYNRADRGVNYGYTF. Written as DNA, the CDR3 is TGTGCCAGCAGCTACAATAGGGCGGACAGGGGGGTTAACTATGGCTACACCTTC.

The chain couples TRBV11-2 to TRBJ2-7; 8 nucleotides match TRBD1. Germline CDR1 SGHAT, CDR2 FQNNGV. The CDR3 sequence is 13 residues long. The V and J ends lost 5 bases and 3 bases, in that order; junction bases with no gene match: 3. The CDR3 DNA follows: TGTGCCAGCAGCCGGACAGGGAGCTACGAGCAGTACTTC. It encodes CASSRTGSYEQYF.

In DNA, the CDR3 is TGTGCCAGCAGTGTCCAGGGGGCGGGAGGCTACACCTTC. The encoded protein is CASSVQGAGGYTF. V is TRBV2 and J is TRBJ1-2, with 8 bases fitting TRBD1. Germline V gene lookup returns CDR1 SNHLY and CDR2 FYNNEI. The CDR3 has 13 amino acids. Trimming at V came to 4 bases and at J to 8 bases, leaving 6 bases not matched to a gene.

This chain uses TRBV21-1 with TRBJ2-5; TRBD2, as called in the table, went unchecked against the DNA. TRBV21-1 is a recognized pseudogene. The CDR3 has 16 amino acids. The CDR3 spells CASSKLAGDRQETQYF. DNA of the CDR3: TGTGCCAGCAGCAAACTAGCGGGGGACCGACAAGAGACCCAGTACTTC.

The table lists this clone with a count of one. The CDR3 DNA follows: TGTGCTAGTGGTTTGGACATCCCAGATACGCAGTATTTT. Its translation: CASGLDIPDTQYF. The J gene is TRBJ2-3, the V gene TRBV12-5; the D is unclear. The V end was cut by 1 base, the J end by 4 bases, with 6 bases between. Per the germline V gene, CDR1 is LGHNT and CDR2 is FRNRAP. The CDR3 runs 13 residues. The whole variable domain, remainder taken from reference TRBV12-5 and TRBJ2-3, is DARVTQTPRHKVTEMGQEVTMRCQPILGHNTVFWYRQTMMQGLELLAYFRNRAPLDDSGMPKDRFSAEMPDATLATLKIQPSEPRDSAVYFCASGLDIPDTQYFGPGTRLTVL.

The chain carries TRBV5-4 and TRBJ2-1, with D unclear. This CDR3 spans 13 amino acids. Germline V gene sequence: CDR1 SGHNT, CDR2 YYREEE (reference sequence). The ends were cut back, 4 bases at V and 10 bases at J, with 15 bases in the middle. The CDR3 sequence: CASSPPHILEQFF. The DNA of the CDR3 is TGTGCCAGCAGCCCCCCCCACATATTGGAGCAGTTCTTC.

The genes are TRBV30 and TRBJ1-1; no clear D gene. The ends were cut back, 0 bases at V and 6 bases at J, with 11 bases in the middle. The CDR3 totals 13 residues. Germline loops: CDR1 GTSNPN, CDR2 SVGIG (reference sequence). The DNA for the CDR3 is TGTGCCTGGAGTGTACACGAGGAGGCTGAAGCTTTCTTT. It codes for CAWSVHEEAEAFF.

This rearrangement joins TRBV6-5 to TRBJ2-7; 10 bases are shared with TRBD2. Germline V lookup: CDR1 MNHEY, CDR2 SVGAGI. V lost 2 bases, J lost 3 bases, and 7 bases stayed unmatched. The CDR3 runs to 16 residues. The chain's CDR3 is CASSYGAGLAVYEQYF. The CDR3 coding sequence is TGTGCCAGCAGTTACGGGGCAGGACTAGCGGTCTACGAGCAGTACTTC.

The table lists this clone with a count of one. The V call is TRBV27, the J call TRBJ2-3, with D tentatively TRBD1 (8 bases). Trimming took 10 bases from V and 4 from J, leaving 15 bases between them. This CDR3 contains 13 residues. Per the germline V gene, CDR1 is MNHEY and CDR2 is SMNVEV (reference sequence). The CDR3 sequence is CATRTGRADTQYF. CDR3 coding DNA: TGTGCCACTCGGACAGGGAGGGCAGATACGCAGTATTTT.

The chain employs TRBV2 and TRBJ1-2; D is perhaps TRBD1 (5 bases). CDR1 SNHLY and CDR2 FYNNEI come from the germline V gene. V was shortened by 7 bases and J by 0 bases, with 9 bases between the two germline ends. This CDR3 comprises 13 residues. The CDR3, as DNA: TGTGCCAGCAATTGGGGGGCTAACTATGGCTACACCTTC. It is translated as CASNWGANYGYTF.

The chain recombines TRBV18 with TRBJ1-1; 7 nucleotides agree with TRBD1. Germline loops: CDR1 KGHSH, CDR2 LQKENI. Trimming removed 2 bases from V and 0 bases from J; junction bases left unmatched: 12. The CDR3 extends over 18 amino acids. The CDR3 spells CASSPRVLQGELNTEAFF. The CDR3, as DNA: TGTGCCAGCTCACCAAGGGTGTTGCAGGGGGAATTGAACACTGAAGCTTTCTTT.

A word on this clone: A read error may produce the germline difference seen at one junction end. This rearrangement joins TRBV10-3 to TRBJ2-7, with 7 bases matching TRBD1. The CDR3 runs to 12 residues. Germline V lookup: CDR1 ENHRY, CDR2 SYGVKD. CDR3 bases: TGTGCCATCAGTGAGTCTCTCGGGCAGGGGGTCTTC. Its protein product is CAISESLGQGVF.

The chain recombines TRBV4-1 with TRBJ2-5; tentatively, D is TRBD2 (6 bases). V lost 1 base, J lost 2 bases, and 8 bases lay in between. CDR1 is MGHRA, CDR2 YSYEKL, per germline. This CDR3 has 14 residues. CDR3 nucleotide sequence: TGCGCCAGCAGCCAAGGGGGGGTTCAAGAGACCCAGTACTTC. Its protein product is CASSQGGVQETQYF.

This chain uses TRBV12-3 or TRBV12-4 with TRBJ1-3, with D unresolved. The V end lost 3 bases, the J end lost 4 bases, and 7 bases lay between the germline ends. The length of the CDR3 is 13 residues. The CDR3 region is CASSFFSGNTIYF. DNA for the CDR3: TGTGCCAGCAGTTTCTTTTCCGGAAACACCATATATTTT.

This sequence joins TRBV19 and TRBJ1-5; D ambiguous. V was clipped by 6 bases and J by 4 bases, with 16 bases between them. The CDR3 runs to 15 residues. Germline CDR1 and CDR2: LNHDA and SQIVND (reference sequence). The CDR3 spells CASRGRQVQNQPQHF. The CDR3, as DNA: TGTGCCAGTAGGGGCAGGCAAGTCCAAAATCAGCCCCAGCATTTT. Based on the CDR3 plus reference TRBV19 and TRBJ1-5, the full variable domain is DGGITQSPKYLFRKEGQNVTLSCEQNLNHDAMYWYRQDPGQGLRLIYYSQIVNDFQKGDIAEGYSVSREKKESFPLTVTSAQKNPTAFYLCASRGRQVQNQPQHFGDGTRLSIL.

The CDR3 region is CASRGDRDGEQYF. The CDR3 DNA reads TGCGCCAGCAGGGGGGACAGGGACGGGGAGCAGTACTTC. The chain uses TRBV5-1 and TRBJ2-7; TRBD1 matches 9 bases. V gave up 5 bases and J gave up 7 bases; unmatched junction bases: 7. Germline V gene data show CDR1 as SGHRS and CDR2 as YFSETQ. The CDR3 covers 13 residues.

V gene TRBV6-5 combines with J gene TRBJ1-6, with D unclear. V lost 7 bases, J lost 5 bases, and 9 bases lay in between. Germline loops: CDR1 MNHEY, CDR2 SVGAGI. The CDR3 loop spans 13 amino acids. Written as DNA, the CDR3 is TGTGCCAGCACACCAGGAAATAATTCACCCCTCCACTTT. Encoded protein: CASTPGNNSPLHF.

The chain links TRBV2 to TRBJ1-2; tentatively, D is TRBD1 (5 bases). V shed 4 bases and J shed 4 bases, with 13 bases lying between them. This CDR3 spans 14 amino acids. CDR1 is SNHLY and CDR2 is FYNNEI in the germline V gene. The CDR3 sequence is CASSGRGSGYGYTF. DNA for the CDR3: TGTGCCAGCAGTGGGCGGGGGTCCGGCTATGGCTACACCTTC. Full variable domain (rest looked up from reference TRBV2 and TRBJ1-2): EPEVTQTPSHQVTQMGQEVILRCVPISNHLYFYWYRQILGQKVEFLVSFYNNEISEKSEIFDDQFSVERPDGSNFTLKIRSTKLEDSAMYFCASSGRGSGYGYTFGSGTRLTVV.

The CDR3 region is CASSGPGGYGYTF. As DNA, the CDR3 is TGTGCCAGTTCAGGGCCGGGGGGCTATGGCTACACCTTC. The V call is TRBV19, the J call TRBJ1-2, with a tentative D call TRBD1 (5 bases). CDR1 is LNHDA, CDR2 SQIVND, per germline (reference sequence). The V gene lost 8 bases and the J gene lost 4 bases, with 14 bases spanning the gap. The CDR3 runs to 13 residues.

The chain employs TRBV6-2 or TRBV6-3 and TRBJ1-5, with D hard to call. V gave up 6 bases and J gave up 10 bases, with 13 bases separating them. Germline lookup yields CDR1 MNHEY and CDR2 SVGEGT. There are 12 residues in the CDR3. The DNA of the CDR3 is TGTGCCAGCAGCCCGTACACCGCCCCCCAGCATTTT. It codes for CASSPYTAPQHF.

V is TRBV2 and J is TRBJ2-3; D perhaps matches TRBD2 (5 bases). V gave up 8 bases and J gave up 0 bases, with 15 bases separating them. Germline V gene sequence: CDR1 SNHLY, CDR2 FYNNEI. CDR3 length: 15 amino acids. The CDR3: CASDMDGVSTDTQYF. The CDR3 DNA reads TGTGCCAGCGACATGGACGGGGTTAGCACAGATACGCAGTATTTT. Supplemented by reference TRBV2 and TRBJ2-3, the full variable domain reads EPEVTQTPSHQVTQMGQEVILRCVPISNHLYFYWYRQILGQKVEFLVSFYNNEISEKSEIFDDQFSVERPDGSNFTLKIRSTKLEDSAMYFCASDMDGVSTDTQYFGPGTRLTVL.

V is TRBV6-5 and J is TRBJ2-5; 10 bases agree with TRBD1. Looked up from germline, CDR1 is MNHEY and CDR2 is SVGAGI. The CDR3 covers 15 residues. J lost 4 bases, V lost 9 bases, and 11 bases had no gene match. CDR3 sequence: CASFSPGTGAETQYF. In nucleotides, the CDR3 is TGTGCCAGTTTTAGCCCCGGGACAGGGGCAGAGACCCAGTACTTC.

CDR3 region: CASTDERPNTEAFF. The CDR3 DNA sequence: TGTGCCAGCACCGACGAGAGGCCGAACACTGAAGCTTTCTTT. This chain joins TRBV3-1 (or the pseudogene TRBV3-2) and TRBJ1-1; the D is unclear. The germline V gene has CDR1 LGHDT and CDR2 YNNKEL (reference sequence). CDR3 length equals 14 residues. V was trimmed by 7 bases and J by 1 base, leaving 13 bases between them.

In this sample, this clone turned up a few times. V gene TRBV28 combines with J gene TRBJ1-4, with D possibly being TRBD1 (6 bases). Looked up from germline, CDR1 is MDHEN and CDR2 is SYDVKM. The CDR3 extends over 14 amino acids. Trimming pared 7 bases from V and 7 bases from J, leaving 16 bases between. CDR3 nucleotide sequence: TGTGCCAGCAACGCCGGGACACCATTTGAAAAACTGTTTTTT. It specifies CASNAGTPFEKLFF.

The V call is TRBV27, the J call TRBJ2-6, with D possibly TRBD2 on 7 matching bases. Trimming stripped 7 bases from V and 0 bases from J, with 19 bases between. Germline V gene lookup returns CDR1 MNHEY and CDR2 SMNVEV (reference sequence). The CDR3 has 18 amino acids. CDR3 residues: CASTPRGSGTSGANVLTF. Here the CDR3 DNA reads TGTGCCAGCACCCCTAGGGGGAGCGGGACCTCTGGGGCCAACGTCCTGACTTTC.

The chain is built from TRBV18 and TRBJ2-1; possibly TRBD1 for D (6 bases). The V gene lost 5 bases and the J gene lost 2 bases, with 16 bases spanning the gap. Germline CDR1 is KGHSH and CDR2 is LQKENI. CDR3 size: 16 residues. The CDR3 protein is CASSSPRTDTYNEQFF. DNA for the CDR3: TGTGCCAGCTCATCTCCTCGGACAGACACCTACAATGAGCAGTTCTTC.